The next 9 T cell receptor beta chains were all read from a single sample in a study of T cells in tumors after PD-1 blockade. Clones were sequenced by immunoSEQ multiplex PCR, and TCRdb holds only the in-frame ones, with some missing. Among about 48,000 clones listed, 81% were seen once. This specimen consisted of PBMCs, obtained before anti-PD-1 treatment. These receptors came from a human donor with basal cell carcinoma.

In nucleotides, the CDR3 is TGTGCCAGCAGGTCCGGGACAGATGGCTACACCTTC. This sequence encodes CASRSGTDGYTF. This chain uses TRBV6-5 with TRBJ1-2; TRBD1 aligns across 7 bases. CDR1 is MNHEY and CDR2 is SVGAGI in the germline V gene. This CDR3 is 12 amino acids long. V lost 6 bases, J lost 6 bases, and 4 bases stayed unmatched.

The V call is TRBV7-8, the J call TRBJ2-7, with 8 bases that match TRBD1. The length of the CDR3 is 13 residues. V shed 4 bases, J shed 3 bases, and the junction held 2 bases outside the gene matches. Germline CDR1 is SGHVS and CDR2 is FQNEAQ. This CDR3 reads CASSWGQVYEQYF. As DNA, the CDR3 is TGTGCCAGCAGCTGGGGACAGGTCTACGAGCAGTACTTC. The full variable domain, in which reference TRBV7-8 and TRBJ2-7 provide the parts outside the CDR3, is GAGVSQSPRYKVAKRGQDVALRCDPISGHVSLFWYQQALGQGPEFLTYFQNEAQLDKSGLPSDRFFAERPEGSVSTLKIQRTQQEDSAVYLCASSWGQVYEQYFGPGTRLTVT.

The chain uses TRBV5-4 and TRBJ1-2, with D perhaps matching TRBD1 (6 bases). V lost 6 bases and J lost 3, with 9 bases in between. In germline, CDR1 is SGHNT, CDR2 YYREEE (reference sequence). The CDR3 sequence is 12 residues long. The CDR3 DNA reads TGTGCCAGCACAGGGGATGACTATGGCTACACCTTC. Residues: CASTGDDYGYTF. Looking up the rest from reference TRBV5-4 and TRBJ1-2 gives the full variable domain: ETGVTQSPTHLIKTRGQQVTLRCSSQSGHNTVSWYQQALGQGPQFIFQYYREEENGRGNFPPRFSGLQFPNYSSELNVNALELDDSALYLCASTGDDYGYTFGSGTRLTVV.

This chain uses TRBV5-1 with TRBJ2-1, with 12 nucleotides matching TRBD1. The CDR3 is 14 residues long. With 4 bases clipped from V and 9 bases from J, the junction kept 5 bases outside the gene matches. The V gene's germline CDR1 is SGHRS and CDR2 YFSETQ. The CDR3 is CASSPGTGGGEQFF. CDR3 coding DNA: TGCGCCAGCAGCCCCGGGACAGGGGGCGGTGAGCAGTTCTTC.

The CDR3 spells CASSPGTVDGYTF. CDR3 DNA sequence: TGTGCCAGCAGCCCGGGGACAGTGGATGGCTACACCTTC. This chain joins TRBV12-3 or TRBV12-4 and TRBJ1-2; 7 nucleotides line up with TRBD1. This CDR3 region has 13 residues. The ends lost 6 bases at V and 6 bases at J; junction bases unmatched: 7.

The CDR3 here is CASSLPGQGFYGYTF. For the CDR3, the DNA is TGTGCCAGCAGCTTACCGGGACAGGGGTTCTATGGCTACACCTTC. The V gene is TRBV5-4, the J gene TRBJ1-2; 10 positions agree with TRBD1. The CDR3 covers 15 residues. The V segment lost 2 bases and the J segment 4 bases; nucleotides outside the gene matches: 5. Germline CDR1 is SGHNT and CDR2 is YYREEE (reference sequence).

This sequence joins TRBV4-2 and TRBJ2-1; 9 nucleotides line up with TRBD2. The V and J ends lost 3 bases and 8 bases, in that order; junction bases with no gene match: 11. The CDR3 has 16 residues. Germline loops: CDR1 LGHNA, CDR2 YNFKEQ. The CDR3, as DNA: TGTGCCAGCAGCCAGAGTAATAGCGGGGGTGTAGATGAGCAGTTCTTC. This gives the protein CASSQSNSGGVDEQFF.

The CDR3 bases are TGCGCCAGCAGCGCGCGCCGGGACAGGGGAAAGAACACTGAAGCTTTCTTT. It is translated as CASSARRDRGKNTEAFF. The V and J genes are TRBV5-1 and TRBJ1-1; TRBD1 agrees at 10 bases. V lost 4 bases to trimming and J lost 1 base; unmatched junction nucleotides: 10. Germline values: CDR1 SGHRS, CDR2 YFSETQ. The CDR3 extends over 17 amino acids.

The chain carries TRBV7-8 and TRBJ2-2, with TRBD2 matching over 9 bases. Germline-derived CDR1 and CDR2 are SGHVS and FQNEAQ. The CDR3 is 18 amino acids. V trimming: 2 bases; J trimming: 4 bases; junction bases outside the gene matches: 11. Here the CDR3 DNA reads TGTGCCAGCAGCTTAACTATTTTTCTAGCGGGGAGCACCGGGGAGCTGTTTTTT. As protein: CASSLTIFLAGSTGELFF.